Below, 27 T cell receptor beta chains from the same sample are listed, as sequenced in a study of cytomegalovirus exposure and HLA in healthy donors. PCR amplification relied on 60 Vbeta primers (plus 13 Jbeta primers). Measured with immunoSEQ multiplex PCR; TCRdb has only the in-frame clones, and not every one. Of about 160,000 clones in the sample, 84% are singletons; the top ten hold roughly 6.5%. Sequencing was done on a sample of PBMCs. The source of these receptors is a man aged 50 to 60 in good health and CMV-seropositive.

This chain uses TRBV10-2 with TRBJ2-7; D is ambiguous. This CDR3 contains 13 residues. V was trimmed by 3 bases and J by 0 bases, leaving 6 bases between them. Germline loops: CDR1 WSHSY, CDR2 SAAADI. CDR3 residues: CASSDRNSYEQYF. Here the CDR3 DNA reads TGCGCCAGCAGTGACAGGAACTCCTACGAGCAGTACTTC.

The chain uses TRBV19 and TRBJ1-2, with 7 bases fitting TRBD1. Germline CDR1 LNHDA, CDR2 SQIVND (reference sequence). J lost 5 bases, V lost 9 bases, and 6 bases had no gene match. The CDR3 consists of 12 residues. The CDR3 protein is CASRGTAYGYTF. The CDR3 DNA sequence: TGTGCCAGCCGCGGGACAGCTTATGGCTACACCTTC.

The V and J genes are TRBV12-5 and TRBJ1-2, with D perhaps matching TRBD1 (5 bases). The V and J ends lost 5 bases and 2 bases respectively, with 12 bases between them. This CDR3 is built from 14 residues. From germline, CDR1 is LGHNT and CDR2 FRNRAP. As DNA, the CDR3 is TGTGCTAGTGGTGGGGGAGGTCGCAACTATGGCTACACCTTC. Translation gives CASGGGGRNYGYTF.

This clone was seen a handful of times. The rearrangement uses TRBV19 and TRBJ2-7; 8 nucleotides match TRBD1. Germline values: CDR1 LNHDA, CDR2 SQIVND (reference sequence). V was pared by 3 bases and J by 5 bases, with 12 bases of the junction left unmatched. The CDR3 is 16 residues long. The CDR3 region has the DNA TGTGCCAGTAGTATCGGGGGAGGACAGGGTAGGGACGAGCAGTACTTC. Translating gives CASSIGGGQGRDEQYF.

The chain links TRBV19 to TRBJ2-7, with D possibly TRBD2 on 6 matching bases. CDR3 length: 15 amino acids. V lost 5 bases, J lost 4 bases, and 18 bases lay in between. Germline CDR1 is LNHDA and CDR2 is SQIVND (reference sequence). The CDR3 DNA is TGTGCCAGTAGTTCGGTGACTAGTCTCCGGTACGAGCAGTACTTC. It encodes CASSSVTSLRYEQYF.

The V call is TRBV5-6, the J call TRBJ1-1, with 7 bases identical to TRBD1. CDR3 length equals 15 residues. The V segment lost 0 bases and the J segment 10 bases; nucleotides outside the gene matches: 12. Germline CDR1 and CDR2: SGHDT and YYEEEE. DNA of the CDR3: TGTGCCAGCAGCTTGGACAGGAGGGGGCGCCGGGGAGCTTTCTTT. This codes for CASSLDRRGRRGAFF.

CDR3 coding DNA: TGTGCCAGCAGAAGGGACAGACTTAGCAATCAGCCCCAGCATTTT. Translating it yields CASRRDRLSNQPQHF. J is TRBJ1-5 and V is TRBV6-5; TRBD1 agrees at 7 bases. Looked up from germline, CDR1 is MNHEY and CDR2 is SVGAGI. The V gene end was trimmed by 6 bases and the J gene end by 0 bases; junction bases not matched to a gene: 5. The CDR3 is 15 residues long.

The rearrangement links TRBV9 to TRBJ2-5; TRBD2 matches 12 bases. The V segment lost 0 bases and the J segment 3 bases; nucleotides outside the gene matches: 6. The CDR3 covers 17 residues. From germline, CDR1 is SGDLS and CDR2 YYNGEE. CDR3 DNA: TGTGCCAGCAGCGTAGGTCTTACTAGCGGGAGGAAAGAGACCCAGTACTTC. It specifies CASSVGLTSGRKETQYF.

CDR3: CASSLSSSGGAVYNEQFF. For the CDR3, the DNA is TGTGCCAGCAGCTTATCGTCTAGCGGGGGCGCAGTCTACAATGAGCAGTTCTTC. This rearrangement joins TRBV13 to TRBJ2-1; TRBD2 agrees at 10 bases. J was trimmed by 3 bases and V by 2 bases; bases with no gene match: 10. This CDR3 region has 18 residues. Germline CDR1 is PRHDT and CDR2 is FYEKMQ (reference sequence).

Details on this clone: The sample contains more than one DNA sequence encoding this CDR3. The chain couples TRBV28 to TRBJ1-1, with 11 bases identical to TRBD1. The trim removed 6 bases at V and 8 bases at J, leaving 5 bases unmatched. This CDR3 has 13 amino acids. Germline CDR1 and CDR2: MDHEN and SYDVKM. CDR3 sequence reads: CASRGTGGTEAFF. CDR3 DNA: TGTGCCAGCAGGGGGACAGGGGGGACCGAAGCTTTCTTT.

This clone was counted once. The gene calls are TRBV9 and TRBJ2-5, with 7 bases identical to TRBD1. Losses at the gene ends were 4 bases for V and 5 bases for J; bases not matched to a gene: 11. Germline V gives CDR1 SGDLS, CDR2 YYNGEE. The CDR3 loop spans 15 amino acids. CDR3 sequence: CASSPRQGLGETQYF. CDR3 nucleotide sequence: TGTGCCAGCAGCCCCCGACAGGGTCTAGGGGAGACCCAGTACTTC.

This clone was found a few times. The rearrangement joins TRBV15 to TRBJ1-5, with D tentatively TRBD1 (6 bases). CDR3 length equals 15 residues. Germline CDR1 and CDR2: LNHNV and YYDKDF (reference sequence). V was cut by 0 bases and J by 2 bases, with 8 bases left in between. CDR3 coding DNA: TGTGCCACCAGCAGAGAGACAGGAGGCAATCAGCCCCAGCATTTT. As protein: CATSRETGGNQPQHF.

This clone was counted a few times. The V and J genes are TRBV5-1 and TRBJ2-5; TRBD2 matches 9 bases. V shed 4 bases and J 5 bases; nucleotides not matched to a gene: 9. The CDR3 has 15 amino acids. CDR1 is SGHRS and CDR2 is YFSETQ in the germline V gene. The CDR3 DNA reads TGCGCCAGCAGCGGAGGGCGGGGGGGCCTTGAGACCCAGTACTTC. Amino acids: CASSGGRGGLETQYF.

The genes are TRBV6-1 and TRBJ2-7, with a possible D match to TRBD2 (6 bases). CDR1 MNHNS and CDR2 SASEGT come from the germline V gene. V lost 2 bases and J lost 0, with 14 bases in between. The CDR3 runs to 16 residues. The CDR3 loop reads CASSESEGVISYEQYV. In DNA form, the CDR3 reads TGTGCCAGCAGTGAATCGGAGGGCGTCATCTCCTACGAGCAGTACGTC.

The V and J genes are TRBV7-8 and TRBJ1-1, with 9 bases that match TRBD1. Germline V gives CDR1 SGHVS, CDR2 FQNEAQ. The length of the CDR3 is 18 residues. Germline trimming cut 0 bases from V and 4 bases from J; bases unmatched to any gene: 12. The CDR3 loop reads CASSLAAGQGFFGTEAFF. The CDR3 nucleotides read TGTGCCAGCAGCTTAGCGGCGGGACAGGGTTTCTTTGGCACTGAAGCTTTCTTT.

V usage is TRBV7-9 and J usage is TRBJ2-7; D possibly corresponds to TRBD2 (7 bases). Trimming stripped 5 bases from V and 4 bases from J, with 21 bases between. CDR3 length: 16 residues. In germline, CDR1 is SEHNR, CDR2 FQNEAQ (reference sequence). This chain's CDR3 is CASSKRGASGEYEQYF. The CDR3 DNA follows: TGTGCCAGCAGCAAAAGGGGGGCTAGCGGTGAATACGAGCAGTACTTC. Combining the CDR3 with reference TRBV7-9 and TRBJ2-7 gives the whole variable domain DTGVSQNPRHKITKRGQNVTFRCDPISEHNRLYWYRQTLGQGPEFLTYFQNEAQLEKSRLLSDRFSAERPKGSFSTLEIQRTEQGDSAMYLCASSKRGASGEYEQYFGPGTRLTVT.

This sequence joins TRBV29-1 and TRBJ2-1; D is ambiguous. The CDR3 runs 11 residues. The germline V gene has CDR1 SQVTM and CDR2 ANQGSEA. Trimming removed 2 bases from V and 8 bases from J, with 7 bases in between. The CDR3: CSVEQVDEQFF. Here the CDR3 DNA reads TGCAGCGTTGAACAGGTCGATGAGCAGTTCTTC.

This clone has just one count. V gene TRBV9 combines with J gene TRBJ2-2; TRBD2 aligns across 16 bases. CDR1 is SGDLS, CDR2 YYNGEE, per germline. With 4 bases clipped from V and 7 bases from J, the junction kept 7 bases outside the gene matches. The CDR3 length is 17 residues. CDR3: CASSLGTSGGAGGELFF. The DNA of the CDR3 is TGTGCCAGCAGCCTTGGGACTAGCGGGGGGGCAGGCGGGGAGCTGTTTTTT.

The chain joins TRBV7-9 to TRBJ1-1; TRBD1 matches 9 bases. The germline V gene has CDR1 SEHNR and CDR2 FQNEAQ (reference sequence). The CDR3 loop spans 14 amino acids. The ends lost 4 bases at V and 7 bases at J; junction bases unmatched: 7. The chain's CDR3 is CASSSGQGTFEAFF. The CDR3 DNA follows: TGTGCCAGCAGCTCTGGACAGGGGACTTTTGAAGCTTTCTTT.

The chain carries TRBV2 and TRBJ1-1; D is possibly TRBD1 (5 bases). CDR1 SNHLY and CDR2 FYNNEI come from the germline V gene. V was clipped by 2 bases and J by 0 bases, with 10 bases between them. The CDR3 is made up of 15 amino acids. The CDR3 reads CASSELRTLNTEAFF. The CDR3 region has the DNA TGTGCCAGCAGTGAACTGAGGACACTGAACACTGAAGCTTTCTTT.

This clone was seen a few times. The chain combines TRBV6-5 with TRBJ2-6; weak D call: TRBD2 (6 bases). The length of the CDR3 is 16 residues. V lost 2 bases and J 1 base, leaving 9 bases between the germline ends. Germline assignment: CDR1 MNHEY and CDR2 SVGAGI. The CDR3 spells CASSYVRGSGANVLTF. CDR3 in DNA: TGTGCCAGCAGTTACGTTCGGGGGTCTGGGGCCAACGTCCTGACTTTC.

This chain links TRBV19 with TRBJ1-4, with D maybe TRBD1 (6 bases). The ends were cut back, 6 bases at V and 7 bases at J, with 18 bases in the middle. CDR1 and CDR2 from the germline V gene are LNHDA and SQIVND (reference sequence). There are 15 residues in the CDR3. CDR3: CASRPPGGRSEKLFF. CDR3 bases: TGTGCCAGTAGGCCTCCTGGGGGCCGGAGTGAAAAACTGTTTTTT.

The chain couples TRBV21-1 to TRBJ2-2; the DNA was not used to check the table's D call, TRBD1. TRBV21-1 has pseudogene status. This CDR3 region has 19 residues. The CDR3 here is CASSKSGTGRTLRTGELFF. The CDR3 bases are TGTGCCAGCAGCAAATCGGGGACAGGGAGGACCCTTAGGACCGGGGAGCTGTTTTTT.

The chain uses TRBV5-4 and TRBJ2-1, with TRBD2 matching over 8 bases. Germline V CDR1 and CDR2: SGHNT, YYREEE (reference sequence). Trimming removed 6 bases from V and 6 bases from J; junction bases left unmatched: 5. The CDR3 sequence is 13 residues long. The CDR3 protein is CASNRGGSNEQFF. In nucleotides, the CDR3 is TGTGCCAGCAACCGGGGGGGCAGCAATGAGCAGTTCTTC.

The genes are TRBV18 and TRBJ2-2; D gene ambiguous. Looked up from germline, CDR1 is KGHSH and CDR2 is LQKENI. The CDR3 is 13 residues long. V was trimmed by 4 bases and J by 5 bases, leaving 8 bases between them. CDR3 residues: CASSLRETGELFF. The CDR3 coding sequence is TGTGCCAGCTCACTGAGAGAGACCGGGGAGCTGTTTTTT.

A word on this clone: This sample includes further DNA sequences coding for the same CDR3. The CDR3 spells CASSPGQGPYEQYV. CDR3 nucleotides: TGTGCCAGCTCACCAGGACAGGGGCCCTACGAGCAGTACGTC. V gene TRBV18 combines with J gene TRBJ2-7; TRBD1 agrees at 9 bases. With 2 bases clipped from V and 2 bases from J, the junction kept 1 base outside the gene matches. Germline V gene data show CDR1 as KGHSH and CDR2 as LQKENI. This CDR3 has 14 amino acids.

The V and J genes are TRBV7-2 and TRBJ2-2; the D gene is possibly TRBD2 (6 bases). Trimming cost V 4 bases and J 4 bases, with 16 bases left between them. There are 16 residues in the CDR3. In germline, CDR1 is SGHTA, CDR2 FQGNSA. Here the CDR3 reads CASSSLWEDVTGELFF. In DNA, the CDR3 is TGTGCCAGCAGCTCCCTCTGGGAGGATGTCACCGGGGAGCTGTTTTTT.